These 21 T cell receptor beta chains came from one sample sequenced in a study of cytomegalovirus exposure and HLA in healthy donors. PCR employed 60 Vbeta and 13 Jbeta primers. The repertoire was sequenced with immunoSEQ multiplex PCR; TCRdb's copy has only in-frame clones and lacks some. The table for this sample gives roughly 84,000 clones. Sequenced material: PBMCs. These receptor sequences come from a man aged 45-60 years in good health and CMV-seronegative.

The rearrangement links TRBV6-5 to TRBJ1-4; possible D gene TRBD1, 6 bases. The germline gives CDR1 MNHEY, CDR2 SVGAGI. Deletions cut 5 bases from V and 3 bases from J, with 13 bases between. The CDR3 runs to 15 residues. The CDR3 is CASSNTGHSNEKLFF. In nucleotides, the CDR3 is TGTGCCAGCAGTAATACGGGACACTCTAATGAAAAACTGTTTTTT.

The V and J genes are TRBV28 and TRBJ2-5; D is possibly TRBD1 (5 bases). With 2 bases removed from V and 3 bases from J, the gap between germline ends came to 16 bases. The germline V gene encodes CDR1 MDHEN and CDR2 SYDVKM. CDR3 length: 16 residues. CDR3 sequence (DNA): TGTGCCAGCAGTTTAGGGATAGGGGCAGTTGAAGAGACCCAGTACTTC. Its protein product is CASSLGIGAVEETQYF.

The V call is TRBV2, the J call TRBJ2-7; possible D gene TRBD1, 6 bases. Germline assignment: CDR1 SNHLY and CDR2 FYNNEI. This CDR3 is 15 amino acids long. V was cut by 5 bases and J by 0 bases, with 14 bases left in between. As DNA, the CDR3 is TGTGCCAGCAGTAAGGACAGAGCCCCCTCCTACGAGCAGTACTTC. Translating it yields CASSKDRAPSYEQYF.

V is TRBV18 and J is TRBJ1-5; 8 bases map to TRBD1. The CDR3 is 18 residues long. The V gene's germline CDR1 is KGHSH and CDR2 LQKENI. Trimming removed 5 bases from V and 0 bases from J; junction bases left unmatched: 12. CDR3 protein: CASSTGQGYSHSNQPQHF. CDR3 nucleotides: TGTGCCAGCTCAACCGGACAGGGATACTCCCATAGCAATCAGCCCCAGCATTTT.

The J gene is TRBJ2-5, the V gene TRBV15, with 8 bases that match TRBD1. Trimming cost V 5 bases and J 5 bases; bases outside gene matches: 7. The CDR3 is made up of 14 amino acids. CDR1 and CDR2 from the germline V gene are LNHNV and YYDKDF (reference sequence). The CDR3 region has the DNA TGTGCCACCAGCCGCGACAGGGGACCGGAGACCCAGTACTTC. Translating gives CATSRDRGPETQYF.

The chain carries TRBV18 and TRBJ1-3; D not certain. CDR3 size: 15 residues. V gave up 0 bases and J gave up 2 bases, with 8 bases separating them. Germline V gives CDR1 KGHSH, CDR2 LQKENI. The CDR3 DNA sequence: TGTGCCAGCTCACCACCCGCGAGGGCTGGAAACACCATATATTTT. Residues: CASSPPARAGNTIYF.

This rearrangement joins TRBV9 to TRBJ2-3; D might be TRBD2 (6 bases). V was cut by 0 bases and J by 6 bases, with 17 bases left in between. CDR1 SGDLS and CDR2 YYNGEE come from the germline V gene. The length of the CDR3 is 16 residues. CDR3 sequence (DNA): TGTGCCAGCAGCGTAGTAGGCGGTGCGGGGTGGGATACGCAGTATTTT. This gives the protein CASSVVGGAGWDTQYF.

The chain joins TRBV16 to TRBJ1-5; D is unclear. The CDR3 contains 14 residues. From germline, CDR1 is KGHSY and CDR2 FQNENV. V gave up 2 bases and J gave up 0 bases, with 5 bases separating them. CDR3 nucleotide sequence: TGTGCCAGCAGCCAAACAGATAGCAATCAGCCCCAGCATTTT. This gives the protein CASSQTDSNQPQHF.

The V gene is TRBV5-4, the J gene TRBJ1-2, with D tentatively TRBD1 (6 bases). The CDR3 runs to 15 residues. The V gene's germline CDR1 is SGHNT and CDR2 YYREEE (reference sequence). The V end lost 1 base, the J end lost 2 bases, and 12 bases lay between the germline ends. CDR3 bases: TGTGCCAGCAGCTTGCAAGGGGGACGGAACTATGGCTACACCTTC. Protein product: CASSLQGGRNYGYTF.

The chain is built from TRBV27 and TRBJ2-7; maybe TRBD2 (5 bases). From germline, CDR1 is MNHEY and CDR2 SMNVEV (reference sequence). The CDR3 has 15 amino acids. Trimming cost V 1 base and J 4 bases, with 14 bases left between them. In nucleotides, the CDR3 is TGTGCCAGCAGTTTATATCGGGGTGGGCGATACGAGCAGTACTTC. Amino acid sequence: CASSLYRGGRYEQYF.

The rearrangement joins TRBV4-3 to TRBJ2-3; 11 nucleotides align to TRBD2. Trimming cost V 2 bases and J 0 bases; bases outside gene matches: 7. This CDR3 comprises 18 residues. Germline V gene data show CDR1 as LGHNA and CDR2 as YSLEER. The CDR3 nucleotides read TGCGCCAGCAGCCAAAGGCTAGCGGGGGGTACTAGCACAGATACGCAGTATTTT. It specifies CASSQRLAGGTSTDTQYF.

J is TRBJ1-1 and V is TRBV27; possible D gene TRBD1, 6 bases. The ends were cut back, 1 base at V and 3 bases at J, with 9 bases in the middle. The V gene's germline CDR1 is MNHEY and CDR2 SMNVEV (reference sequence). The CDR3 runs 14 residues. DNA of the CDR3: TGTGCCAGCAGTTTATACCCAGGGGACACTGAAGCTTTCTTT. Protein: CASSLYPGDTEAFF.

The gene calls are TRBV6-1 and TRBJ1-5, with TRBD1 identical over 8 bases. CDR1 is MNHNS and CDR2 is SASEGT in the germline V gene. Trimming at V came to 5 bases and at J to 7 bases, leaving 10 bases not matched to a gene. CDR3 length: 15 amino acids. The CDR3 protein is CASSKERQGNQPQHF. The DNA for the CDR3 is TGTGCCAGCAGTAAAGAGCGACAGGGGAACCAGCCCCAGCATTTT.

V gene TRBV29-1 combines with J gene TRBJ2-7, with TRBD2 matching over 9 bases. V lost 3 bases and J lost 1; bases outside the gene matches: 4. The CDR3 loop spans 14 amino acids. CDR1 SQVTM and CDR2 ANQGSEA come from the germline V gene. The CDR3 sequence: CSVENSGGSYEQYF. CDR3 in DNA: TGCAGCGTTGAGAATAGCGGGGGTTCCTACGAGCAGTACTTC.

The J gene is TRBJ2-5, the V gene TRBV5-1; TRBD2 agrees at 14 bases. The end of the DNA is better explained by TRBJ2-7, so the J call may be wrong. CDR1 is SGHRS, CDR2 YFSETQ, per germline. The CDR3 runs 17 residues. CDR3 sequence reads: CASSYGTSGGSNYEQYF. The DNA of the CDR3 is TGCGCCAGCAGCTACGGGACTAGCGGGGGCTCAAACTACGAGCAGTACTTC.

This chain connects TRBV11-2 to TRBJ1-2, with 10 bases aligning to TRBD1. Germline values: CDR1 SGHAT, CDR2 FQNNGV. The junction had 8 bases not matched to a gene; V was cut back by 6 bases and J by 4 bases. The CDR3 contains 15 residues. DNA for the CDR3: TGTGCCAGCAGTCGACCAGGGACAGGGGTCTATGGCTACACCTTC. Its protein is CASSRPGTGVYGYTF.

The chain joins TRBV7-6 to TRBJ2-3; D uncertain. Deletions cut 1 base from V and 7 bases from J, with 15 bases between. Germline V gene sequence: CDR1 SGHVS, CDR2 FNYEAQ. CDR3 size: 15 residues. The CDR3 nucleotides are TGTGCCAGCAGCTTAGTAGTTCCTCCGAGTAATACGCAGTATTTT. Amino acids: CASSLVVPPSNTQYF.

With regard to this clone: Distinct nucleotide sequences in the sample also encode this CDR3. The V and J genes are TRBV5-1 and TRBJ2-7; TRBD1 aligns across 11 bases. This CDR3 contains 15 residues. Germline assignment: CDR1 SGHRS and CDR2 YFSETQ. J was trimmed by 3 bases and V by 4 bases; bases with no gene match: 6. CDR3 coding DNA: TGCGCCAGCAGCCTAGGTGGGACAGGGGGCTACGAGCAGTACTTC. Its protein is CASSLGGTGGYEQYF.

This chain links TRBV10-3 with TRBJ2-2, with 10 nucleotides matching TRBD1. V gave up 0 bases and J gave up 4 bases; unmatched junction bases: 17. CDR3 size: 21 residues. Per germline, CDR1 ENHRY and CDR2 SYGVKD. The CDR3 protein is CAISESQDRGRSPRVTGELFF. The CDR3 DNA reads TGTGCCATCAGTGAGTCACAAGACAGGGGGCGTTCGCCCCGGGTCACCGGGGAGCTGTTTTTT.

The V gene is TRBV27, the J gene TRBJ1-1; no clear D. The CDR3 covers 13 residues. Germline lookup yields CDR1 MNHEY and CDR2 SMNVEV (reference sequence). Trimming took 5 bases from V and 4 from J, leaving 11 bases between them. This CDR3 reads CASSPKAGTEAFF. CDR3 sequence (DNA): TGTGCCAGCAGTCCAAAAGCGGGCACTGAAGCTTTCTTT.

The rearrangement links TRBV9 to TRBJ2-5; maybe TRBD1 (7 bases). This CDR3 has 15 amino acids. Trimming pared 0 bases from V and 5 bases from J, leaving 14 bases between. Germline CDR1 is SGDLS and CDR2 is YYNGEE. CDR3: CASSVEGAGGETQYF. The CDR3 nucleotides read TGTGCCAGCAGCGTAGAGGGGGCAGGGGGGGAGACCCAGTACTTC.